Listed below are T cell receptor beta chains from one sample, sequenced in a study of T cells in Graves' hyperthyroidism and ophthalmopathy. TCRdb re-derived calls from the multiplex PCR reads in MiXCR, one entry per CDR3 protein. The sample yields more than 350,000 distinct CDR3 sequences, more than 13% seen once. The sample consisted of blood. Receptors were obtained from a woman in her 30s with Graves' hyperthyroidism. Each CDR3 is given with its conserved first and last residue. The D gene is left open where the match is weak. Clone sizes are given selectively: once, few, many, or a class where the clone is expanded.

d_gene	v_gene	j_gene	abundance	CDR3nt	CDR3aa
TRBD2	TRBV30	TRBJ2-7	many	TGTGCCTGGAGTGTAGAACTAGCGGGTTCCTACGAGCAGTACTTC	CAWSVELAGSYEQYF
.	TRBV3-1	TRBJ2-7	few	TGTGCCAGCAGCGCAACTTGGGGCGAGCAGTACTTC	CASSATWGEQYF
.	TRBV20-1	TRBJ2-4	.	TGCAGTGCTCGACAGATTTTGGCCAAAAACATTCAGTACTTC	CSARQILAKNIQYF
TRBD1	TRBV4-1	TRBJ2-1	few	TGCGCCAGCAGCCAGTACCCCGGACAGCCCCCAGGGGGCAATGAGCAGTTCTTC	CASSQYPGQPPGGNEQFF
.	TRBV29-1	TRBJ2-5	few	TGCAGCGTTGACAGAGAAGGTGACCAAGAGACCCAGTACTTC	CSVDREGDQETQYF
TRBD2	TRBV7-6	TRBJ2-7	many	TGTGCCAGCAGCTTCAGCGGGGCACTTGGCGAGCAGTACTTC	CASSFSGALGEQYF
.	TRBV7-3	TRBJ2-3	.	TGTGCCAGCAGCCTCGGCGGGGCAACTAGCACAGATACGCAGTATTTT	CASSLGGATSTDTQYF
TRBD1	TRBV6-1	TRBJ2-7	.	TGTGCCAGCTCCAAAACAGGGGGACAATTATACGAGCAGTACTTC	CASSKTGGQLYEQYF
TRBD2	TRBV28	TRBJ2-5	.	TGTGCCAGCAGTTTGCTAGGGACTAGCGTAAACCAAGAGACCCAGTACTTC	CASSLLGTSVNQETQYF
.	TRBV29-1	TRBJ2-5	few	TGCAGCGTGTACCAGCGTCACGAGACCCAGTACTTC	CSVYQRHETQYF
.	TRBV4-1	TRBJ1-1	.	TGCGCCAGCAGCCAAGCTAGCGGGACGGCGAACACTGAAGCTTTCTTT	CASSQASGTANTEAFF
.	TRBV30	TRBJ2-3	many	TGTGCCTGGAGGAGTGCCGCTGAGCCAGATACGCAGTATTTT	CAWRSAAEPDTQYF
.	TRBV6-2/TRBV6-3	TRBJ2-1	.	TGTGACAGCAGTGCGCTAACATACAATGAGCAGTTCTTC	CDSSALTYNEQFF
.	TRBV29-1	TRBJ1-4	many	TGCAGCGCCACCGGGGGCAGTATAGGCGAAAAACTGTTTTTT	CSATGGSIGEKLFF
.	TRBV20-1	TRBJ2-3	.	TGCAGTTGCAGGGTGGGGTCAGATACGCAGTATTTT	CSCRVGSDTQYF
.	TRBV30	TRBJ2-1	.	TGTGCCTGGGTTGGCAATGAGCAGTTCTTC	CAWVGNEQFF
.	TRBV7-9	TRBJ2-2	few	TGTGCCAGCAGCCTCAGGGACGCCGAGAACACCGGGGAGCTGTTTTTT	CASSLRDAENTGELFF
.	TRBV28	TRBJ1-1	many	TGTGCCAGCAGCCAAACTGAAGCTTTCTTT	CASSQTEAFF
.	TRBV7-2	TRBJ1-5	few	TGTGCCAGCAGCCCACAGGGAGGTGGCAATCAGCCCCAGCATTTT	CASSPQGGGNQPQHF
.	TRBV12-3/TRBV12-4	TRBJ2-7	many	TGTGCCAGCAGTTTTGGGCAGCCCTACGAGCAGTACTTC	CASSFGQPYEQYF
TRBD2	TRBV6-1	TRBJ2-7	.	TGTGCCAGCAGTGGGGGCGGGAGGGTAGGGGGAAGCTCCTACGAGCAGTACTTC	CASSGGGRVGGSSYEQYF
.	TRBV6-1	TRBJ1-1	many	TGTGCCAGCAGTTTTGGTGCTGAAGCTTTCTTT	CASSFGAEAFF
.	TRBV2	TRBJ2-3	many	TGTGCCAGCAACTCCCTCAGCACAGATACGCAGTATTTT	CASNSLSTDTQYF
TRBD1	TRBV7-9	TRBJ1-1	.	TGTGCCCCGTCGAGGGGGCTTACTGAAGCTTTCTTT	CAPSRGLTEAFF
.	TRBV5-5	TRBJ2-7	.	TGTGCCAGCAGCTTGGCCCAGGACGGCTACGAGCAGTACTTC	CASSLAQDGYEQYF
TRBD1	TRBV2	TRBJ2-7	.	TGTGCCATCCGGGACAGGGTGTCCTACGAGCAGTACTTC	CAIRDRVSYEQYF
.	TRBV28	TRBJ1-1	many	TGTGCCAGCAGTTTGTTCCCGAACACTGAAGCTTTCTTT	CASSLFPNTEAFF
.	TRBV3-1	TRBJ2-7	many	TGTGCCAGCAGCCGTTTTAAGGACAGCACCTACGAGCAGTACTTC	CASSRFKDSTYEQYF
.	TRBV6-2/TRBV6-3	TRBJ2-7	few	TGTGCCAGCAGTAACCAAGGGCGGTCCTACGAGCAGTACTTC	CASSNQGRSYEQYF
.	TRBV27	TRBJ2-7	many	TGTGCCAGCAGTTTCGGTTTTTCCTACGAGCAGTACTTC	CASSFGFSYEQYF
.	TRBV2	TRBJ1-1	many	TGTGCCAGCAGTAACTGGAACACTGAAGCTTTCTTT	CASSNWNTEAFF
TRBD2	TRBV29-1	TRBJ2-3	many	TGCAGCGCCCAAGGGACTAGCGGGAGTTTGGTGGCCACAGATACGCAGTATTTT	CSAQGTSGSLVATDTQYF
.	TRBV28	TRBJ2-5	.	TGTGCCAGCAGGACTAGCAGGGGGGCCCGAGAGACCCAGTACTTC	CASRTSRGARETQYF
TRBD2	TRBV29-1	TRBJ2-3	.	TGCAGCGTTGATAAGCGGGAGGGCCGAATAAGAGGAAATACGCAGTATTTT	CSVDKREGRIRGNTQYF
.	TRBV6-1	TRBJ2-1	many	TGTGCCAGCAGTCTAGGGGGAAACTCCTACAATGAGCAGTTCTTC	CASSLGGNSYNEQFF
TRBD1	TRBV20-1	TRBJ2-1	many	TGCAGTGCGGGACAGGTAGCCAACTACAATGAGCAGTTCTTC	CSAGQVANYNEQFF
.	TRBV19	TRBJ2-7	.	TGTGCCAGTAGTACCACCGACACCTACGAGCAGTACTTC	CASSTTDTYEQYF
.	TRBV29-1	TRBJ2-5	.	TGCAGCGTTGACCCGGGGCCGGTTGTTTTCCAAGAGACCCAGTACTTC	CSVDPGPVVFQETQYF
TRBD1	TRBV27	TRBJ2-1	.	TGTGCCAGCAGCCTGACAGGGAAATTACATGAGCAGTTCTTC	CASSLTGKLHEQFF
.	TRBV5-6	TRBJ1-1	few	TGTGCCAGCAGCTTCGGACGGGCGAAAGTCACTGAAGCTTTCTTT	CASSFGRAKVTEAFF
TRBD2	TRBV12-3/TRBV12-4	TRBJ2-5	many	TGTGCCAGCAGTCTAGCGGGAAAGACCCAGTACTTC	CASSLAGKTQYF
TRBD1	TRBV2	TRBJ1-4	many	TGTGCCAGCAGTCCCGGGACAGGGGGCAATAATGAAAAACTGTTTTTT	CASSPGTGGNNEKLFF
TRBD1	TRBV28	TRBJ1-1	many	TGTGCCAGCAGCCAACCGACAGGGAGCACTGAAGCTTTCTTT	CASSQPTGSTEAFF
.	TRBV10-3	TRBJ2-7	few	TGTGCTATGGGGTCTAGGACGGATTTCGAGCAGTACTTC	CAMGSRTDFEQYF
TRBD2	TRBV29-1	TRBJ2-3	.	TGCAGCGTTGGGTTTACGGCGGGAGGTTGGACAGATACGCAGTATTTT	CSVGFTAGGWTDTQYF
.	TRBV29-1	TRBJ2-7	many	TGCAGCGTTGTGACGAACTCAGTTTCCTACGAGCAGTACTTC	CSVVTNSVSYEQYF
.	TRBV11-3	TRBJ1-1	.	TGTGCCAGCAGCTTAACAGGACGGAGCACTGAAGCTTTCTTT	CASSLTGRSTEAFF
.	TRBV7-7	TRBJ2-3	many	TGTGCCAGCAGCAGTGGGTTGAAAACGGGGGATACGCAGTATTTT	CASSSGLKTGDTQYF
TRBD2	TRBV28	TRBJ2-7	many	TGTGCCAGCAGTCCAGGAGCGGGAAGTTCCTACGAGCAGTACTTC	CASSPGAGSSYEQYF
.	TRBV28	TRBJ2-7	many	TGTGCCAGCAGTTTGGGGGGGCGCGAGCAGTACTTC	CASSLGGREQYF
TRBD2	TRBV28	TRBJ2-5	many	TGTGCCAGCAGATCGTCAGATCCGGGACTAGCGGGAGGAGAGACCCAGTACTTC	CASRSSDPGLAGGETQYF
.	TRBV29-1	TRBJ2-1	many	TGCAGCTCCCAAATAGCGGAGGGGACCTCCTACAATGAGCAGTTCTTC	CSSQIAEGTSYNEQFF
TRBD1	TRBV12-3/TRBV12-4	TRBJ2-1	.	TGTGCCAGCAGGGGGACAGGGGCCATCGACTACAATGAGCAGTTCTTC	CASRGTGAIDYNEQFF